This T cell receptor beta chain came from a study of T cells in Graves' hyperthyroidism and ophthalmopathy. Amplification of TCR beta CDR3 regions used RNA as the template. Carried out on the TCR CDR3, a first-round RT-PCR used the HTBI primer set. Each CDR3 protein gets one entry after TCRdb re-called the multiplex PCR reads with MiXCR. In the table there are just over 550,000 distinct CDR3 sequences, just over 45% of which are singletons. CDR1 is SEHNR and CDR2 is FQNEAQ in the germline V gene (reference sequence). Trimming pared 3 bases from V and 3 bases from J, leaving 15 bases between. The CDR3 runs 15 residues. Diagnostic assessment was based on clinical symptoms, serum thyroxine and TRAb, thyroid ultrasound and orbital computed tomography. This clonotype was observed a single time.

Sequenced material: peripheral blood or thyroid tissue (not recorded which). This clonotype was obtained from a young woman with Graves' hyperthyroidism. J is TRBJ2-7 and V is TRBV7-9; D might be TRBD2 (6 bases). CDR3 region: CASSLWGDFRYEQYF. In DNA form, the CDR3 reads TGTGCCAGCAGCTTGTGGGGGGACTTCCGCTACGAGCAGTACTTC.